This T cell receptor beta chain emerged from a study of monozygotic twins with inflammatory bowel disease. General observations from the study: IBD patients displayed reduced TCRbeta diversity (inverse Simpson) when set against healthy co-twins. Healthy twins showed more clonotype sharing with others than IBD patients, especially patients with disease activity. T cell subtypes that differed could not be told apart.

With no T cell sorting beforehand, total RNA was isolated from whole blood. CDR1 and CDR2 from the germline V gene are SGDLS and YYNGEE. The CDR3 length is 15 residues. TCRdb processed the 5' RACE reads again and assigns one entry to each CDR3 protein, with no DNA. The sample has about 130,000 distinct CDR3 sequences. As to this clonotype: The target antigen is unknown.

The TCR was taken from a human donor with ulcerative colitis or Crohn's disease, or a healthy co-twin of an affected twin (not recorded which). The specimen sequenced was blood. This chain links TRBV9 with TRBJ2-1; TCRdb proposes TRBD2, but this gene call is untestable without DNA. The CDR3 sequence: CASSPGTSGSNEQFF.